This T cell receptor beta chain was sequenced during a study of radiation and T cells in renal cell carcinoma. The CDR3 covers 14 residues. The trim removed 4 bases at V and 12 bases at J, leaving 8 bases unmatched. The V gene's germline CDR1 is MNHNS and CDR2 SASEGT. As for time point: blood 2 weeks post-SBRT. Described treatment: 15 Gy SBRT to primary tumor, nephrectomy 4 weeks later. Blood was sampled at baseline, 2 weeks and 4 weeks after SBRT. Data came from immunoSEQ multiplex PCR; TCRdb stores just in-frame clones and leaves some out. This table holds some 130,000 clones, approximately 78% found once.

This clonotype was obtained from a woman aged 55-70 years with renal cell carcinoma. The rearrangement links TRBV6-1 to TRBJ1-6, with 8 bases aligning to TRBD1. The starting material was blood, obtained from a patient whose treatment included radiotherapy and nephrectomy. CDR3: CASSGGQGGLPLHF. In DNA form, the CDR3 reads TGTGCCAGCAGTGGCGGACAGGGTGGTCTACCCCTCCACTTT.